This TCR beta chain was identified in a study of T-cell reconstitution after alpha-beta-depleted transplantation in children. Broader study findings: The study traced high day-60 TCRbeta diversity in some patients to surviving recipient T cells and thymic progenitors. T-cell counts and diversity at one year post-transplant came mainly from newly produced T cells. Expanded graft clones numbering several hundred reportedly gave rise to alpha-beta T cells about two months after transplant.

The table lists this clonotype with a count of one. Its cognate antigen is unknown. The CDR3 spans 13 residues. Germline V CDR1 and CDR2: DFQATT, SNEGSKA (reference sequence). The germline V and J ends were trimmed by 6 bases and 0 bases, with 6 bases remaining between them. Unique molecular identifiers featured in how the TCRbeta library was prepared. TCRdb called the PCR reads again in MiXCR, with one record for every CDR3 protein. The sample contains hundreds of thousands of distinct CDR3 sequences, under 20% of which appear only once. This chain links TRBV20-1 with TRBJ2-6; D is undetermined. This receptor was identified in a boy in the first two years of life who had a stem cell transplant for Wiskott-Aldrich syndrome, so the T cells may come from the graft donor. The sequencing used PBMCs, mostly from graft donor cells, collected 360 days after TCRalphabeta/CD19-depleted stem cell transplant. The CDR3 DNA reads TGCAGTGCCCAGATCTCTGGGGCCAACGTCCTGACTTTC. Its translation: CSAQISGANVLTF.